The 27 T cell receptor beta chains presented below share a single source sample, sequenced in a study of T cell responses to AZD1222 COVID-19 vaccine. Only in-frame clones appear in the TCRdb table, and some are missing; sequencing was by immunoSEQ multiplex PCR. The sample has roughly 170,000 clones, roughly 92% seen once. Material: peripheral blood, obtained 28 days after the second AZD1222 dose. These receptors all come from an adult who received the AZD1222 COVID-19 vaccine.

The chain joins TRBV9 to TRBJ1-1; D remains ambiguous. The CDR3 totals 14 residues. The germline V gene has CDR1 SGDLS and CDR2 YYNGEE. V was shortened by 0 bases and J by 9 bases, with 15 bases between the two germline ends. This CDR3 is CASSVDGVGSQAFF. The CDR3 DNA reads TGTGCCAGCAGCGTAGACGGAGTCGGTAGTCAAGCTTTCTTT. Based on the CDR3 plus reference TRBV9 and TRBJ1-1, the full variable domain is DSGVTQTPKHLITATGQRVTLRCSPRSGDLSVYWYQQSLDQGLQFLIQYYNGEERAKGNILERFSAQQFPDLHSELNLSSLELGDSALYFCASSVDGVGSQAFFGQGTRLTVV.

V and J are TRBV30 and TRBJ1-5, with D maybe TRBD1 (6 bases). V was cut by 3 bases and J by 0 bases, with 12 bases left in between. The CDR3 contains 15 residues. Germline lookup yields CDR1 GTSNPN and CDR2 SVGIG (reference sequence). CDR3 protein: CAWSPGTYSNQPQHF. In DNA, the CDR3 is TGTGCCTGGAGCCCCGGGACATATAGCAATCAGCCCCAGCATTTT.

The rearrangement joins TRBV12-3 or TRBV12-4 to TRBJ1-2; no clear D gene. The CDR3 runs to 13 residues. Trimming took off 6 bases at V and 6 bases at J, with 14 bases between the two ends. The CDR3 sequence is CASSLGAVNGYTF. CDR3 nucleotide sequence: TGTGCCAGCAGCCTAGGAGCAGTAAATGGCTACACCTTC.

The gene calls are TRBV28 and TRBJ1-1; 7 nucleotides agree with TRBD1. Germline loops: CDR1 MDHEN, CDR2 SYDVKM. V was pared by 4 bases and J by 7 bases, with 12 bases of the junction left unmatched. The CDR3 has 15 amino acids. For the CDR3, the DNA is TGTGCCAGCAGTTCAGCCGGGACAGCCTTCGGTGAAGCTTTCTTT. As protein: CASSSAGTAFGEAFF.

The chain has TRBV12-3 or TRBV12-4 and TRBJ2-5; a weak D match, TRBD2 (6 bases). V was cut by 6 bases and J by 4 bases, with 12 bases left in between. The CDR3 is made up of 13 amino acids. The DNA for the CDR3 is TGTGCCAGCAGACCTGGACTACTAGAGACCCAGTACTTC. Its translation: CASRPGLLETQYF.

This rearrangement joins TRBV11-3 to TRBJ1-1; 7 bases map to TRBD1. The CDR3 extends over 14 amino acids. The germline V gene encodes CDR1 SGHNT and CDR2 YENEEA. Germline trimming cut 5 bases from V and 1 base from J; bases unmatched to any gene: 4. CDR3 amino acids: CASSVGQENTEAFF. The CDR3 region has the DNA TGTGCCAGCAGCGTCGGACAGGAGAACACTGAAGCTTTCTTT.

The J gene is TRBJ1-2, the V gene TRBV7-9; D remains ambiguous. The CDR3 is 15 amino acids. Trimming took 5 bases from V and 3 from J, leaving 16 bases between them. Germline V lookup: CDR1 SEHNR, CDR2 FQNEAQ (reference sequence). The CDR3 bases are TGTGCCAGCAGCCAAGAGAGCACCGACCACTATGGCTACACCTTC. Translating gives CASSQESTDHYGYTF.

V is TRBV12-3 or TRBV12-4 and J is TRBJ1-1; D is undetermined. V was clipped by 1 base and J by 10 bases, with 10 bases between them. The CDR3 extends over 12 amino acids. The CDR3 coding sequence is TGTGCCAGCAGTTTAGGGGGTTTTTTAGCTTTCTTT. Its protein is CASSLGGFLAFF.

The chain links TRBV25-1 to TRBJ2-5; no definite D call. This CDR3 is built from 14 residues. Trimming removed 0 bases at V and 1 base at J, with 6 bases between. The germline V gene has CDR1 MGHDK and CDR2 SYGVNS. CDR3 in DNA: TGTGCCAGCAGTGAATATTGGACCCAAGAGACCCAGTACTTC. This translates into CASSEYWTQETQYF.

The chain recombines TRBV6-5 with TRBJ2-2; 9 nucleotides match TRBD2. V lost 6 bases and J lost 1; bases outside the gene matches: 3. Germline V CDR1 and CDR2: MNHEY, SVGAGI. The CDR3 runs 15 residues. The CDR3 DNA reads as TGTGCCAGCAGATTAGCGGGGGAGAACACCGGGGAGCTGTTTTTT. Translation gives CASRLAGENTGELFF.

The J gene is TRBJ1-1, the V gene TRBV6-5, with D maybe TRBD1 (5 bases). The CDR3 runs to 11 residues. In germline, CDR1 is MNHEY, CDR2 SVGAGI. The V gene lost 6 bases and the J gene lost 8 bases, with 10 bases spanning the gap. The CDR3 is CASSQGPEAFF. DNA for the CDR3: TGTGCCAGCAGCCAGGGACCAGAAGCTTTCTTT.

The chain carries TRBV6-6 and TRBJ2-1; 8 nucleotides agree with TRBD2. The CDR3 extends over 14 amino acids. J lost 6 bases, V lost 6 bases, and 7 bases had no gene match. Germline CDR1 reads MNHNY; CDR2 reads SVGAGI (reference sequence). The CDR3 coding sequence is TGTGCCAGCAGGGGGGTAGCGGGAACCAATGAGCAGTTCTTC. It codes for CASRGVAGTNEQFF.

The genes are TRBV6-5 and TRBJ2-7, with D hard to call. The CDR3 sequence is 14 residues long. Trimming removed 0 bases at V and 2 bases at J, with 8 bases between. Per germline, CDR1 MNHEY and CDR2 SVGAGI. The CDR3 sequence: CASSYSPWAYEQYF. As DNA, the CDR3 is TGTGCCAGCAGTTACTCCCCGTGGGCCTACGAGCAGTACTTC.

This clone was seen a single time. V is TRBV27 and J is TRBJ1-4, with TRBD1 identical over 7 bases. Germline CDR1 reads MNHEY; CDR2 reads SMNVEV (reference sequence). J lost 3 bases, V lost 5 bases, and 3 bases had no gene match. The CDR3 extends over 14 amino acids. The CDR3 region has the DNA TGTGCCAGCAGTACGGGGACAGCTAATGAAAAACTGTTTTTT. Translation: CASSTGTANEKLFF.

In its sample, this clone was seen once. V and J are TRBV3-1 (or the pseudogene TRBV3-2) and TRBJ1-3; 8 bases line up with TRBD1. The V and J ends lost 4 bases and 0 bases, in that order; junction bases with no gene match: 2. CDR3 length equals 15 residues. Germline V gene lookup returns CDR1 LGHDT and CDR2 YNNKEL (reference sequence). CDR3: CASSPGTGSGNTIYF. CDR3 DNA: TGTGCCAGCAGCCCTGGGACAGGCTCTGGAAACACCATATATTTT.

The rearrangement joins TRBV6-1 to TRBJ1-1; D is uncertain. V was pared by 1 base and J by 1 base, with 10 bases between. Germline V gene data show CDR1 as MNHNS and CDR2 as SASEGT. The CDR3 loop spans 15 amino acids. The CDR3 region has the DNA TGTGCCAGCAGTGAAGAGCTTCTGCAGAACACTGAAGCTTTCTTT. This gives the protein CASSEELLQNTEAFF.

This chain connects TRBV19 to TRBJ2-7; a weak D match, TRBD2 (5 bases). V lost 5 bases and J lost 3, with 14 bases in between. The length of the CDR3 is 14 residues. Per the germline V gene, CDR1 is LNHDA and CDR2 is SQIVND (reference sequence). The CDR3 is CASSYTDGDYEQYF. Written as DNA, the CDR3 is TGTGCCAGTAGTTACACGGACGGGGACTACGAGCAGTACTTC.

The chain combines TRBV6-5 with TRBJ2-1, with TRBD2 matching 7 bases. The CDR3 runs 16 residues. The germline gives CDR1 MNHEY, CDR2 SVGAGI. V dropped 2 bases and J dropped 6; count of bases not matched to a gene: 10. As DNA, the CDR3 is TGTGCCAGCAGTTACGGTCGGGGGGTCTTAGGCAATGAGCAGTTCTTC. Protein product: CASSYGRGVLGNEQFF.

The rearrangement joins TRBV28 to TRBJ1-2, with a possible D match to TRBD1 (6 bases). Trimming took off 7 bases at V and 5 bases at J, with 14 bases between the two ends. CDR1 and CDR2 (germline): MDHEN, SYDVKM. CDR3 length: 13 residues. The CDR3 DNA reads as TGTGCCAGCACCCTGGACAGCGGATATGGCTACACCTTC. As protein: CASTLDSGYGYTF.

CDR3 nucleotide sequence: TGTGCCATCAGTGAGTCGCCGGGGGTGGGAAATCAGCCCCAGCATTTT. As protein: CAISESPGVGNQPQHF. This chain uses TRBV10-3 with TRBJ1-5; tentative D call: TRBD1 (5 bases). CDR1 ENHRY and CDR2 SYGVKD come from the germline V gene. V dropped 0 bases and J dropped 4 bases, with 13 bases sitting between them. The CDR3 is 16 amino acids.

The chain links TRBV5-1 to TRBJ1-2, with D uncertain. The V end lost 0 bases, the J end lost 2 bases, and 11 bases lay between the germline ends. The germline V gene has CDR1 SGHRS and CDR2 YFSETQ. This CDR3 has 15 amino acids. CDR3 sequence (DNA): TGCGCCAGCAGCTTGGACCTAGACTGGAACTATGGCTACACCTTC. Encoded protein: CASSLDLDWNYGYTF. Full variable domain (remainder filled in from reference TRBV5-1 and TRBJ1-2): KAGVTQTPRYLIKTRGQQVTLSCSPISGHRSVSWYQQTPGQGLQFLFEYFSETQRNKGNFPGRFSGRQFSNSRSEMNVSTLELGDSALYLCASSLDLDWNYGYTFGSGTRLTVV.

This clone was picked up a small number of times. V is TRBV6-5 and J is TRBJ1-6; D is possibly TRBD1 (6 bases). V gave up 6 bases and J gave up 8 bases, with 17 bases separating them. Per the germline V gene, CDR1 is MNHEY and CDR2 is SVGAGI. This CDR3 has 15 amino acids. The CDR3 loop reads CASRLGGFRDSPLHF. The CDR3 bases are TGTGCCAGCAGACTAGGGGGTTTTCGGGATTCACCCCTCCACTTT.

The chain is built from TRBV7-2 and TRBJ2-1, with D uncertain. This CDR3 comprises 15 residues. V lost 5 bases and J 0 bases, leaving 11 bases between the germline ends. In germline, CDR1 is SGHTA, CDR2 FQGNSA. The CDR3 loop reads CASSLGPSSYNEQFF. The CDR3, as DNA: TGTGCCAGCAGCCTCGGGCCTAGCTCCTACAATGAGCAGTTCTTC.

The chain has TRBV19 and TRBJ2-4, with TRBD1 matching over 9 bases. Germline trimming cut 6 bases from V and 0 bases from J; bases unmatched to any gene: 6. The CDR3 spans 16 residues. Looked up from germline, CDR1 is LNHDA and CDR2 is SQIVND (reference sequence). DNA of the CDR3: TGTGCCAGTAGCCGACAGGGGGACGCAGCCAAAAACATTCAGTACTTC. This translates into CASSRQGDAAKNIQYF.

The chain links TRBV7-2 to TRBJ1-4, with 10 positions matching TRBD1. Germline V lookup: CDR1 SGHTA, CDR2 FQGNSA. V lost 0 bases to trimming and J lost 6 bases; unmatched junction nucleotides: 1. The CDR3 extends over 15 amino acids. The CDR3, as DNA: TGTGCCAGCAGCTTAGCGGGGACAGGGGATGAAAAACTGTTTTTT. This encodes CASSLAGTGDEKLFF.

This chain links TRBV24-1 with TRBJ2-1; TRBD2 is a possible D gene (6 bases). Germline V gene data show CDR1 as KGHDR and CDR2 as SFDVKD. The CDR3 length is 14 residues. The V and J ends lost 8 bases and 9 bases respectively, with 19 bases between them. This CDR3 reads CATKPHSGAGEQFF. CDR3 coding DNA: TGTGCCACCAAACCCCACTCGGGAGCCGGTGAGCAGTTCTTC.

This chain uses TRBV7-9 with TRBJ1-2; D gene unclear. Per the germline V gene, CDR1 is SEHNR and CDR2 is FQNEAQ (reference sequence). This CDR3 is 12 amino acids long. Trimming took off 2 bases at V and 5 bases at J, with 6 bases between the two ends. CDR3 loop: CASSLPTYGYTF. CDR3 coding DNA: TGTGCCAGCAGCTTACCAACTTATGGCTACACCTTC.